These 19 T cell receptor beta chains originate from one sample sequenced in a study of T cell responses to AZD1222 COVID-19 vaccine. Sequenced by immunoSEQ multiplex PCR; TCRdb stores in-frame clones only, minus some. This table holds 160,000 or so clones, 88% found once. The sequencing here drew on peripheral blood, taken 28 days after the second AZD1222 dose. The receptors were sampled from an adult who received the AZD1222 COVID-19 vaccine.

The V and J genes are TRBV27 and TRBJ2-2, with D tentatively TRBD2 (5 bases). Trimming pared 6 bases from V and 6 bases from J, leaving 17 bases between. Germline CDR1 MNHEY, CDR2 SMNVEV (reference sequence). This CDR3 has 15 residues. For the CDR3, the DNA is TGTGCCAGCAGACCCCAATCTAGCTCGTCCGGGGAGCTGTTTTTT. Encoded protein: CASRPQSSSSGELFF.

The chain is built from TRBV29-1 and TRBJ2-5; D might be TRBD1 or TRBD2, each matching 5 bases. Trimming shortened V by 7 bases and J by 3 bases, and 21 bases separated the two germline ends. Germline V gives CDR1 SQVTM, CDR2 ANQGSEA. This CDR3 contains 15 residues. CDR3 in amino acids: CSAKPRGPNKETQYF. DNA for the CDR3: TGCAGCGCCAAACCCCGGGGCCCTAATAAAGAGACCCAGTACTTC.

The chain is built from TRBV3-1 (or the pseudogene TRBV3-2) and TRBJ2-7, with TRBD1 identical over 7 bases. The V gene end was trimmed by 4 bases and the J gene end by 6 bases; junction bases not matched to a gene: 12. This CDR3 contains 15 residues. Per the germline V gene, CDR1 is LGHDT and CDR2 is YNNKEL (reference sequence). The CDR3 nucleotides read TGTGCCAGCAGCCCACAGGGGCTTGGGGGCCTCGAGCAGTACTTC. Translated: CASSPQGLGGLEQYF.

The chain recombines TRBV6-4 with TRBJ1-2; D gene unclear. V lost 3 bases, J lost 4 bases, and 15 bases lay in between. The CDR3 totals 15 residues. Germline CDR1 MRHNA, CDR2 SNTAGT. The CDR3 loop is CASSESSGPIYGYTF. The CDR3 nucleotides read TGTGCCAGCAGTGAGAGTTCCGGGCCAATCTATGGCTACACCTTC.

Only one count was recorded for this clone. J is TRBJ2-7 and V is TRBV7-2; 9 bases fit TRBD1. Germline V gene lookup returns CDR1 SGHTA and CDR2 FQGNSA. Trimming at V came to 5 bases and at J to 4 bases, leaving 9 bases not matched to a gene. CDR3 length: 15 amino acids. CDR3 sequence: CASSVQPGQGYEQYF. CDR3 sequence (DNA): TGTGCCAGCAGCGTTCAACCGGGACAGGGATACGAGCAGTACTTC.

The DNA for the CDR3 is TGCACCAGCAGCCTAAGGGCAGCGGACTATGGCTACACCTTC. It is translated as CTSSLRAADYGYTF. This rearrangement joins TRBV1 to TRBJ1-2. TRBV1 is a pseudogene segment. CDR3 length: 14 amino acids.

V gene TRBV4-1 combines with J gene TRBJ2-7; D tentatively fits TRBD1 or TRBD2 (5 bases each). The CDR3 loop spans 16 amino acids. In germline, CDR1 is MGHRA, CDR2 YSYEKL. Trimming took 1 base from V and 2 from J, leaving 15 bases between them. CDR3: CASSQVRDPGTYEQYF. As DNA, the CDR3 is TGCGCCAGCAGCCAAGTCCGGGACCCAGGAACCTACGAGCAGTACTTC.

The chain joins TRBV5-6 to TRBJ2-1, with D uncertain. Trimming removed 4 bases from V and 3 bases from J, with 14 bases in between. The CDR3 totals 15 residues. Germline CDR1 SGHDT, CDR2 YYEEEE. The chain's CDR3 is CASSPPGKIYNEQFF. Here the CDR3 DNA reads TGTGCCAGCAGCCCTCCGGGTAAAATCTACAATGAGCAGTTCTTC.

The V call is TRBV7-2, the J call TRBJ1-1; TRBD1 matches at 7 bases. From germline, CDR1 is SGHTA and CDR2 FQGNSA. The V segment lost 5 bases and the J segment 11 bases; nucleotides outside the gene matches: 11. The CDR3 has 13 amino acids. CDR3 DNA: TGTGCCAGCAGCCGGGACAGCGGTTTGAGGGCTTTCTTT. It yields the protein CASSRDSGLRAFF.

The gene calls are TRBV27 and TRBJ1-4; D gene unclear. The CDR3 extends over 15 amino acids. Germline loops: CDR1 MNHEY, CDR2 SMNVEV (reference sequence). V lost 4 bases, J lost 7 bases, and 16 bases lay in between. CDR3 region: CASSSSRARGEKLFF. The CDR3 nucleotides are TGTGCCAGCAGTTCATCGAGGGCGCGGGGTGAAAAACTGTTTTTT.

V and J are TRBV5-5 and TRBJ2-2; D may be TRBD2 (7 bases). The CDR3 runs 18 residues. Germline V CDR1 and CDR2: SGHKS, YYEKEE (reference sequence). The V end was cut by 0 bases, the J end by 4 bases, with 19 bases between. The CDR3 DNA reads TGTGCCAGCAGCTTGGAGTGGGGGGGGCGAGTAAGCACCGGGGAGCTGTTTTTT. This sequence encodes CASSLEWGGRVSTGELFF. The full variable domain, its missing parts supplied by reference TRBV5-5 and TRBJ2-2, is DAGVTQSPTHLIKTRGQQVTLRCSPISGHKSVSWYQQVLGQGPQFIFQYYEKEERGRGNFPDRFSARQFPNYSSELNVNALLLGDSALYLCASSLEWGGRVSTGELFFGEGSRLTVL.

J is TRBJ2-7 and V is TRBV10-3; a weak D match, TRBD1 (6 bases). This CDR3 contains 14 residues. Trimming removed 6 bases from V and 2 bases from J, with 14 bases in between. Germline values: CDR1 ENHRY, CDR2 SYGVKD. As DNA, the CDR3 is TGTGCCATCAGATTGGAACAGGGAACCTACGAGCAGTACTTC. Translated: CAIRLEQGTYEQYF.

This chain uses TRBV27 with TRBJ1-1; a weak D match, TRBD1 (5 bases). The germline V gene has CDR1 MNHEY and CDR2 SMNVEV (reference sequence). V was pared by 5 bases and J by 5 bases, with 18 bases between. The length of the CDR3 is 15 residues. The CDR3, as DNA: TGTGCCAGCAGTCAAACCACCCGGGGGGTTACTGAAGCTTTCTTT. Translation gives CASSQTTRGVTEAFF.

CDR3 in amino acids: CASSQDRRYTEAFF. In DNA, the CDR3 is TGCGCCAGCAGCCAAGATCGTCGATACACTGAAGCTTTCTTT. The chain is built from TRBV4-1 and TRBJ1-1; D not certain. This CDR3 has 14 residues. V was pared by 0 bases and J by 3 bases, with 8 bases between. Germline lookup yields CDR1 MGHRA and CDR2 YSYEKL.

This clone was picked up a small number of times. This chain uses TRBV3-1 (or the pseudogene TRBV3-2) with TRBJ2-2, with D maybe TRBD1 (5 bases). Germline CDR1 is LGHDT and CDR2 is YNNKEL (reference sequence). This CDR3 is built from 14 residues. The V gene lost 6 bases and the J gene lost 1 base, with 9 bases spanning the gap. The CDR3 reads CASSQQVNTGELFF. CDR3 DNA sequence: TGTGCCAGCAGTCAACAGGTGAACACCGGGGAGCTGTTTTTT.

The chain uses TRBV6-5 and TRBJ2-1; the match to TRBD2 covers 8 bases. Germline loops: CDR1 MNHEY, CDR2 SVGAGI. This CDR3 is 14 amino acids long. J gave up 8 bases and V 8 bases, and 11 bases lay outside the gene matches. The CDR3 protein is CASSRSGVRDEQFF. CDR3 nucleotides: TGTGCCAGCTCTCGTAGCGGGGTTAGGGATGAGCAGTTCTTC.

The gene calls are TRBV6-6 and TRBJ1-4; unclear D gene. The CDR3 runs 11 residues. The germline CDR1 and CDR2 sequences are MNHNY and SVGAGI (reference sequence). V was cut by 7 bases and J by 8 bases, with 8 bases left in between. This CDR3 is CASTSSEKLFF. The CDR3 region has the DNA TGTGCCAGCACCTCGTCCGAAAAACTGTTTTTT.

The V call is TRBV28, the J call TRBJ1-2; D possibly corresponds to TRBD1 (5 bases). Germline V gene sequence: CDR1 MDHEN, CDR2 SYDVKM. Trimming left V 3 bases short and J 8 bases short, with 16 bases between. This CDR3 spans 14 amino acids. CDR3 region: CASSLFGQGGGYTF. In DNA, the CDR3 is TGTGCCAGCAGTTTGTTTGGGCAGGGAGGCGGCTACACCTTC.

The sample holds one count of this clone. The chain combines TRBV9 with TRBJ2-3; the D call may be TRBD1 or TRBD2 (5 bases each). This CDR3 is built from 15 residues. Germline V lookup: CDR1 SGDLS, CDR2 YYNGEE. V lost 4 bases and J 2 bases, leaving 14 bases between the germline ends. The CDR3: CASSHMGDPTDTQYF. In DNA form, the CDR3 reads TGTGCCAGCAGCCATATGGGGGACCCCACAGATACGCAGTATTTT.